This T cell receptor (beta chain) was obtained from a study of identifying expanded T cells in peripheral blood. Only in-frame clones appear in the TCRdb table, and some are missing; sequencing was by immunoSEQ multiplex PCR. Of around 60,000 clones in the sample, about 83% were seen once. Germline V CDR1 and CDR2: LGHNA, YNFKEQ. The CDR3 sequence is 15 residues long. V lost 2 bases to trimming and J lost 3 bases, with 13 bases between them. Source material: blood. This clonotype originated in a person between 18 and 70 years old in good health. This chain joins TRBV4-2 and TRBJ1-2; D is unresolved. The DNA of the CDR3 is TGTGCCAGCAGCCAAAACTCAGGAGGAGACTATGGCTACACCTTC. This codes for CASSQNSGGDYGYTF.